The 13 T cell receptor beta chains in this list originate from one sample, sequenced in a study of blood T cells in healthy people across ages. The second PCR ran roughly 7 to 11 cycles with a sample-barcoded 5' primer and J-beta primers. From the 5' RACE reads, TCRdb called clonotypes with MiXCR, one entry per CDR3 protein. The table records about 1 million distinct CDR3 sequences, 25% of them present only once. The same sample was also used in a study of T cells of mothers and their children.

The material sequenced was blood. These receptors were collected from a girl aged 2-15 years in good health.

This clonotype has just a few counts. The chain employs TRBV29-1 and TRBJ2-3; D not certain. Germline CDR1 reads SQVTM; CDR2 reads ANQGSEA. The CDR3 totals 13 residues. With 2 bases removed from V and 4 bases from J, the gap between germline ends came to 10 bases. The CDR3 nucleotides are TGCAGCGTTGAAATGCGGATGTCAGATACGCAGTATTTT. It specifies CSVEMRMSDTQYF.

The chain couples TRBV7-3 to TRBJ2-1, with TRBD2 matching over 14 bases. The length of the CDR3 is 16 residues. The V and J ends lost 2 bases and 7 bases, in that order; junction bases with no gene match: 4. Germline-derived CDR1 and CDR2 are SGHTA and FQGTGA. CDR3 loop: CASSLVWTSGRNEQFF. CDR3 bases: TGTGCCAGCAGCTTAGTGTGGACTAGCGGGAGGAATGAGCAGTTCTTC.

The genes are TRBV6-2 or TRBV6-3 and TRBJ1-1, with unresolved D. This CDR3 region has 13 residues. The V end lost 4 bases, the J end lost 6 bases, and 12 bases lay between the germline ends. CDR1 and CDR2 from the germline V gene are MNHEY and SVGEGT. This chain's CDR3 is CASSSVSTSEAFF. CDR3 coding DNA: TGTGCCAGCAGTTCGGTGTCGACTTCTGAAGCTTTCTTT.

This clonotype was counted between two and nine times. The chain links TRBV27 to TRBJ2-7; 7 bases align to TRBD2. The CDR3 has 16 amino acids. Losses at the gene ends were 11 bases for V and 2 bases for J; bases not matched to a gene: 18. Germline V gives CDR1 MNHEY, CDR2 SMNVEV (reference sequence). The CDR3 sequence: CASWGGPPHGPYEQYF. The CDR3 DNA sequence: TGTGCCTCCTGGGGGGGACCGCCCCACGGTCCCTACGAGCAGTACTTC.

The rearrangement joins TRBV7-3 to TRBJ2-5; a possible D gene is TRBD1 (5 bases). V gave up 0 bases and J gave up 4 bases, with 12 bases separating them. The CDR3 has 15 amino acids. CDR1 SGHTA and CDR2 FQGTGA come from the germline V gene. This chain's CDR3 is CASSLTAARGETQYF. The CDR3 DNA reads TGTGCCAGCAGCTTAACGGCCGCAAGGGGAGAGACCCAGTACTTC.

This clonotype showed up just a few times. The chain uses TRBV24-1 and TRBJ2-5, with a tentative D call TRBD2 (6 bases). The better agreement between TRBJ2-1 and the DNA end casts doubt on the J call. Germline V gives CDR1 KGHDR, CDR2 SFDVKD. The CDR3 is made up of 11 amino acids. CDR3 sequence: CATSTGDEQFF. CDR3 nucleotides: TGTGCCACCAGTACGGGGGATGAGCAGTTCTTC.

The gene calls are TRBV2 and TRBJ2-1; 9 bases align to TRBD2. The J call may be in error: the DNA end matches TRBJ2-5 better. The CDR3 is 16 amino acids. Looked up from germline, CDR1 is SNHLY and CDR2 is FYNNEI. Written as DNA, the CDR3 is TGTGCCAGCAACCAAGCGGGTAGCGGGAGTTCGGGGACCCAGTACTTC. Residues: CASNQAGSGSSGTQYF.

As to this clonotype: One end of the junction varies from germline; a read error may be responsible. CDR3 in amino acids: CSVRAVSWRGGETQYF. CDR3 nucleotides: TGCAGTGTTAGAGCAGTCTCCTGGCGGGGAGGAGAGACCCAGTACTTC. The chain carries TRBV20-1 and TRBJ2-5; tentative D call: TRBD2 (6 bases). The germline V gene encodes CDR1 DFQATT and CDR2 SNEGSKA (reference sequence). This CDR3 has 16 residues.

This clonotype was seen more than once but under ten times. The CDR3: CASSQEDYAADTQYF. The CDR3 nucleotides read TGTGCCAGCAGCCAAGAAGACTATGCGGCAGATACGCAGTATTTT. This chain uses TRBV14 with TRBJ2-3, with D tentatively TRBD2 (5 bases). There are 15 residues in the CDR3. V lost 0 bases to trimming and J lost 4 bases, with 11 bases between them. CDR1 and CDR2 from the germline V gene are SGHDN and FVKESK.

The rearrangement uses TRBV5-5 and TRBJ1-1, with D unclear. The CDR3 is 15 residues long. The germline V gene encodes CDR1 SGHKS and CDR2 YYEKEE (reference sequence). Trimming left V 1 base short and J 3 bases short, with 13 bases between. CDR3 bases: TGTGCCAGCAGCTTGAGGGAGGAGACGTACACTGAAGCTTTCTTT. Translating it yields CASSLREETYTEAFF.

This clonotype was picked up a small number of times. This chain joins TRBV29-1 and TRBJ2-7; D remains unclear. In germline, CDR1 is SQVTM, CDR2 ANQGSEA. CDR3 length equals 12 residues. Trimming removed 2 bases at V and 3 bases at J, with 8 bases between. For the CDR3, the DNA is TGCAGCGTTGAACGGTCAGACTACGAGCAGTACTTC. Translating it yields CSVERSDYEQYF.

The chain has TRBV4-2 and TRBJ2-7; TRBD2 matches at 7 bases. The CDR3 consists of 15 residues. Germline CDR1 LGHNA, CDR2 YNFKEQ. Germline trimming cut 1 base from V and 2 bases from J; bases unmatched to any gene: 5. CDR3 nucleotide sequence: TGTGCCAGCAGCCAAGTAGGTGCGGGGGCCTACGAGCAGTACTTC. It is translated as CASSQVGAGAYEQYF.

The V gene is TRBV9, the J gene TRBJ2-5; D unclear. Gene TRBJ2-7 matches the end of the DNA better, so the J call may be wrong. Germline loops: CDR1 SGDLS, CDR2 YYNGEE. This CDR3 contains 13 residues. The CDR3 spells CASSAKLSYEQYF. Written as DNA, the CDR3 is TGTGCCAGCAGCGCGAAACTCTCCTACGAGCAGTACTTC.